Below are 11 T cell receptor beta chains sequenced from a single sample in a study of blood T cell repertoires in COVID-19. Here immunoSEQ multiplex PCR was the method, and the copy in TCRdb shows in-frame clones only, minus some. This table holds 100,000 to 150,000 clones, 85% found once. The sequencing sample was made of peripheral blood. These TCRs come from an elderly man with active or convalescent COVID-19.

CDR3 amino acids: CATSRSGQGNSPLHF. CDR3 coding DNA: TGTGCCACCAGCAGATCAGGACAGGGTAATTCACCCCTCCACTTT. The rearrangement joins TRBV15 to TRBJ1-6, with TRBD1 matching 8 bases. CDR3 length equals 15 residues. The junction had 3 bases not matched to a gene; V was cut back by 2 bases and J by 6 bases. Germline assignment: CDR1 LNHNV and CDR2 YYDKDF (reference sequence).

The V and J genes are TRBV20-1 and TRBJ1-2; D uncertain. This CDR3 comprises 10 residues. Germline CDR1 DFQATT, CDR2 SNEGSKA (reference sequence). CDR3 protein: CSAQKYGYTF. The CDR3 DNA reads TGCAGCGCCCAGAAGTATGGCTACACCTTC.

The chain has TRBV5-6 and TRBJ1-2; the match to TRBD1 covers 8 bases. Trimming at V came to 4 bases and at J to 2 bases, leaving 10 bases not matched to a gene. Germline V gene sequence: CDR1 SGHDT, CDR2 YYEEEE. The CDR3 covers 16 residues. The CDR3 nucleotides are TGTGCCAGCAGCGGATCACAGGGGGTAGGAAACTATGGCTACACCTTC. It translates to CASSGSQGVGNYGYTF.

This rearrangement joins TRBV5-1 to TRBJ2-1; 8 positions agree with TRBD1. The CDR3 sequence is 15 residues long. Germline V gene data show CDR1 as SGHRS and CDR2 as YFSETQ. V shed 3 bases and J 4 bases; nucleotides not matched to a gene: 6. The CDR3 spells CASSSDRDLYNEQFF. For the CDR3, the DNA is TGCGCCAGCAGCTCGGACAGGGACCTTTACAATGAGCAGTTCTTC. The full variable domain, rest sourced from reference TRBV5-1 and TRBJ2-1, is KAGVTQTPRYLIKTRGQQVTLSCSPISGHRSVSWYQQTPGQGLQFLFEYFSETQRNKGNFPGRFSGRQFSNSRSEMNVSTLELGDSALYLCASSSDRDLYNEQFFGPGTRLTVL.

The chain uses TRBV19 and TRBJ2-1, with TRBD2 matching 7 bases. This CDR3 spans 15 amino acids. Trimming took 3 bases from V and 4 from J; bases not matched to a gene: 6. Germline lookup yields CDR1 LNHDA and CDR2 SQIVND (reference sequence). This CDR3 reads CASSIREAPYNEQFF. CDR3 DNA: TGTGCCAGTAGTATTCGGGAGGCCCCTTACAATGAGCAGTTCTTC. Filled out from reference TRBV19 and TRBJ2-1, the complete variable domain reads DGGITQSPKYLFRKEGQNVTLSCEQNLNHDAMYWYRQDPGQGLRLIYYSQIVNDFQKGDIAEGYSVSREKKESFPLTVTSAQKNPTAFYLCASSIREAPYNEQFFGPGTRLTVL.

The chain combines TRBV3-1 (or the pseudogene TRBV3-2) with TRBJ2-4, with 7 nucleotides matching TRBD1. Trimming took 4 bases from V and 0 from J; bases not matched to a gene: 6. Per germline, CDR1 LGHDT and CDR2 YNNKEL (reference sequence). The CDR3 is 16 residues long. The CDR3 reads CASSLGGQVAKNIQYF. CDR3 bases: TGTGCCAGCAGCCTGGGCGGACAGGTAGCCAAAAACATTCAGTACTTC.

Only one count was recorded for this clone. The chain employs TRBV10-3 and TRBJ2-1; 12 positions agree with TRBD1. The CDR3 is 17 residues long. The V gene's germline CDR1 is ENHRY and CDR2 SYGVKD. The J segment lost 8 bases and the V segment lost 2 bases, leaving 10 bases of the junction unmatched. The CDR3 DNA reads as TGTGCCATCAGTGAGGGGACAGGGGGCGCGGGGAATCATGAGCAGTTCTTC. Encoded protein: CAISEGTGGAGNHEQFF.

J is TRBJ1-3 and V is TRBV7-9; D not certain. The length of the CDR3 is 15 residues. V was cut by 6 bases and J by 7 bases, with 19 bases left in between. Per the germline V gene, CDR1 is SEHNR and CDR2 is FQNEAQ (reference sequence). The CDR3 sequence is CASSFETGMRNTIYF. CDR3 coding DNA: TGTGCCAGCAGTTTCGAGACCGGGATGAGGAACACCATATATTTT.

The CDR3 region is CASTKDLRGNYGYTF. DNA of the CDR3: TGTGCCAGCACAAAGGACCTACGAGGGAACTATGGCTACACCTTC. The rearrangement links TRBV28 to TRBJ1-2; D gene unclear. Trimming removed 7 bases from V and 2 bases from J, with 17 bases in between. Per germline, CDR1 MDHEN and CDR2 SYDVKM. This CDR3 is 15 amino acids long.

The rearrangement uses TRBV5-6 and TRBJ1-2; TRBD1 matches 8 bases. The CDR3 has 16 residues. J gave up 4 bases and V 4 bases, and 12 bases lay outside the gene matches. CDR1 is SGHDT and CDR2 is YYEEEE in the germline V gene. The DNA for the CDR3 is TGTGCCAGCAGCCGGCTTTCCAGGGGGCTGCGCTATGGCTACACCTTC. Its translation is CASSRLSRGLRYGYTF.

This clone was counted a few times. The chain uses TRBV7-2 and TRBJ2-3; unclear D gene. Per germline, CDR1 SGHTA and CDR2 FQGNSA. The germline V and J ends were trimmed by 2 bases and 5 bases, with 14 bases remaining between them. The CDR3 extends over 15 amino acids. CDR3 DNA: TGTGCCAGCAGCTTATTTGCGGAACCGGGAGATACGCAGTATTTT. Translated, it gives CASSLFAEPGDTQYF. Full variable domain (missing parts from reference TRBV7-2 and TRBJ2-3): GAGVSQSPSNKVTEKGKDVELRCDPISGHTALYWYRQSLGQGLEFLIYFQGNSAPDKSGLPSDRFSAERTGGSVSTLTIQRTQQEDSAVYLCASSLFAEPGDTQYFGPGTRLTVL.